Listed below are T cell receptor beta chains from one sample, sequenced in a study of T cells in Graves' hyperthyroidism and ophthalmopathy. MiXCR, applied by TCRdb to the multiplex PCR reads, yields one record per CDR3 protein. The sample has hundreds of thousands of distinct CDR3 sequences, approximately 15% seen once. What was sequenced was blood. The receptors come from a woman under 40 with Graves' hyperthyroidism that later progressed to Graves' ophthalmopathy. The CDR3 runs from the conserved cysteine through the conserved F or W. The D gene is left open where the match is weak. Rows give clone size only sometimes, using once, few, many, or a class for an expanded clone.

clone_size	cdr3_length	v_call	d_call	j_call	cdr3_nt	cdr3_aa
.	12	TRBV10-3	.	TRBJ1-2	TGTGCCATCAGTGAGGGGGGGGATCCCTACACCTTC	CAISEGGDPYTF
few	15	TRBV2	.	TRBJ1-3	TGTGCCAGCTCGACCCGGGGAGGTCCTGGAAACACCATATATTTT	CASSTRGGPGNTIYF
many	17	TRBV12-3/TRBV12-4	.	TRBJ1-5	TGTGCCAGCAGGGGGGGCCGGGGACAATATAGCAATCAGCCCCAGCATTTT	CASRGGRGQYSNQPQHF
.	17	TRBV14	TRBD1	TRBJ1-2	TGTGCCAGCAGCCATCAGATTGACCGGGACAGATTCTATGGCTACACCTTC	CASSHQIDRDRFYGYTF
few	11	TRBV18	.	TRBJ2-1	TGTGCCAGCTCACTGGGGGCGCCGCGGTTCTTC	CASSLGAPRFF
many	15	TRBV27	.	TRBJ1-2	TGTGCCAGCAGTCGCGATCTCGAGACAGCCTATGGCTACACCTTC	CASSRDLETAYGYTF
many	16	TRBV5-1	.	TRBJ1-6	TGCGCCAGCAGCTTGGAGGCGGGCGCTGAAGGTACACCCCTCCACTTT	CASSLEAGAEGTPLHF
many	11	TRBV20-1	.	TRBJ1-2	TGCACCCCGAATGGAGGGAATGGCTACACCTTC	CTPNGGNGYTF
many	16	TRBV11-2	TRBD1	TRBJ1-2	TGTGCCAGCAGAAAACCGGGACAGGACCTTGCCTATGGCTACACCTTC	CASRKPGQDLAYGYTF
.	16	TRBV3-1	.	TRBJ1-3	TGTGCCAGCGGTGAGACTGAACTCCTTTCTGGAAACACCATATATTTT	CASGETELLSGNTIYF
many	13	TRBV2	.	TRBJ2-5	TGTGCCAGCAGTGAAGCTACGCGGGAGACCCAGTACTTC	CASSEATRETQYF
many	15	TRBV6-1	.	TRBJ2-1	TGTGCCAGCATAGGGCAGGCAGCTACGGGGAATGAGCAGTTCTTC	CASIGQAATGNEQFF
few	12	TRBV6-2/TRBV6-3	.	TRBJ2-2	TGTGTTGTGGCGGCGGACACCGGGGAGCTGTTTTTT	CVVAADTGELFF
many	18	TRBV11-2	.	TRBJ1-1	TGTGCCAGCAGCTTAGGTTTTATGGGGGGAGAAGAGAACACTGAAGCTTTCTTT	CASSLGFMGGEENTEAFF
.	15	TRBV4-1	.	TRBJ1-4	TGCGCCAGCAGTCAGGGGAGGGGGATAGACGAAAAACTGTTTTTT	CASSQGRGIDEKLFF
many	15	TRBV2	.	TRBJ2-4	TGTGCCAGCATCACGACGGGAACAGCCAAAAACATTCAGTACTTC	CASITTGTAKNIQYF
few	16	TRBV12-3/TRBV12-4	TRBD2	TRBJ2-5	TGTGCCAGCGGGTTTGGGGGAGCGGGAGACAGGAAGACCCAGTACTTC	CASGFGGAGDRKTQYF
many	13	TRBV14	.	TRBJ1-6	TGTGCCAGCAGCCAAGAAGAGAAATCACCCCTCCACTTT	CASSQEEKSPLHF
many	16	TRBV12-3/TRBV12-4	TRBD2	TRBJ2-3	TGTGCCAGCCATCCTGGACTAGCGGGCAGCACAGATACGCAGTATTTT	CASHPGLAGSTDTQYF
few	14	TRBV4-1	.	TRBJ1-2	TGCGCCAGCAGCGAAACGCAGGGGTTCTATGGCTACACCTTC	CASSETQGFYGYTF
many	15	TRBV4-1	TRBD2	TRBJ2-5	TGCGCCAGCAGCCAAGTAGCGGGGCAACAAGAGACCCAGTACTTC	CASSQVAGQQETQYF
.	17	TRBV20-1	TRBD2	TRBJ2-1	TGCAGTGCCCGAGACGGGGCTAGCGGGAGTACCTACAATGAGCAGTTCTTC	CSARDGASGSTYNEQFF
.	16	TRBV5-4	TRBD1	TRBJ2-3	TGTGCCAGCAGCTGGAAGGGACAGGGTAGCACAGATACGCAGTATTTT	CASSWKGQGSTDTQYF
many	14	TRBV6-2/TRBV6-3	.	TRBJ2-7	TGTGCCAGCAGTTACCCGGGTAGCTCCTACGAGCAGTACTTC	CASSYPGSSYEQYF
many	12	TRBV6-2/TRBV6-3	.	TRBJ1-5	TGTGCCAGCAGAGACGCTAATCAGCCCCAGCATTTT	CASRDANQPQHF
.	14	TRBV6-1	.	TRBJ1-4	TGTGCCAGCAGTGACCGGGACACGGATGAAAAACTGTTTTTT	CASSDRDTDEKLFF
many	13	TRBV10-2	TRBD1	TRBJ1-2	TGCGCCAGCAGTACACAGGGGGTTCAGGGCTACACCTTC	CASSTQGVQGYTF
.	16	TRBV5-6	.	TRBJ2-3	TGTGCCAGCAGCTCCGTTGGACAGCTAAACACAGATACGCAGTATTTT	CASSSVGQLNTDTQYF